This entry describes one T cell receptor (beta chain). The data were obtained in a study of blood T cell repertoires in COVID-19. Profiled with immunoSEQ multiplex PCR; TCRdb holds only in-frame clones, not every one. The sample comprises more than 200,000 clones, 86% of which are singletons, and around 1.7% rests with the top ten. Germline V gene lookup returns CDR1 SGHTA and CDR2 FQGNSA. The CDR3 length is 13 residues. V shed 3 bases and J shed 6 bases, with 8 bases lying between them. This chain uses TRBV7-2 with TRBJ2-2, with D possibly TRBD2 on 6 matching bases. This TCR was sampled from a man aged 35 to 55 who had recovered from COVID-19. The sequenced material came from PBMCs or T cells enriched from blood (not recorded which). CDR3 sequence: CASSLGTAGELFF. The CDR3, as DNA: TGTGCCAGCAGCTTGGGGACTGCCGGGGAGCTGTTTTTT.